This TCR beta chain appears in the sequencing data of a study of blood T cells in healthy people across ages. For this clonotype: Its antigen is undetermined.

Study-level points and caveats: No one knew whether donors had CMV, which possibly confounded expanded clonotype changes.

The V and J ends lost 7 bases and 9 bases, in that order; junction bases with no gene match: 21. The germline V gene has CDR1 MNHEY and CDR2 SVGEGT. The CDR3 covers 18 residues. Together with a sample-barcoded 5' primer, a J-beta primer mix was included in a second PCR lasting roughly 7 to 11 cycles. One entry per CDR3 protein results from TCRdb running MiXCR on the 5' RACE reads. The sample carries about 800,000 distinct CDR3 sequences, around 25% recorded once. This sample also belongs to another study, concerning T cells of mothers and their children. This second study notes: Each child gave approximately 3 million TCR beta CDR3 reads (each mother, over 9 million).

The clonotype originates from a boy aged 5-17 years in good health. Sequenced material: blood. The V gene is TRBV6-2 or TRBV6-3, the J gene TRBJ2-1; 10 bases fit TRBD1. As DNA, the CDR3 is TGTGCCAGCACGTCCCTCCCGTGGGGGACAGGGGTGCGGGTTGAGCAGTTCTTC. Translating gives CASTSLPWGTGVRVEQFF.